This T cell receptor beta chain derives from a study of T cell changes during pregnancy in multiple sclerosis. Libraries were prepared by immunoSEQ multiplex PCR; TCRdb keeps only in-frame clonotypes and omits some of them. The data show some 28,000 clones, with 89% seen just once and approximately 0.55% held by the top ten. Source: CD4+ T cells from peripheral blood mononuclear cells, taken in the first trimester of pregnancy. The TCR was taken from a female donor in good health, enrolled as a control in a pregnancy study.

CDR3 amino acids: CASSPTRSNTGELFF. In nucleotides, the CDR3 is TGTGCCAGCTCACCCACCAGATCGAACACCGGGGAGCTGTTTTTT. The chain has TRBV18 and TRBJ2-2, with D hard to call. The V and J ends lost 3 bases and 0 bases respectively, with 8 bases between them. The CDR3 is made up of 15 amino acids. Germline V CDR1 and CDR2: KGHSH, LQKENI.